Listed here are 24 T cell receptor beta chains from one sample, sequenced in a study of shared clonotypes between healthy human individuals. The repertoire was sequenced with immunoSEQ multiplex PCR; TCRdb's copy has only in-frame clones and lacks some. The sample holds around 1.1 million clones, 75% to 85% seen once. The specimen was memory CD4+ T cells from PBMCs. Noted subset: CD45RA-negative fraction. The receptor source for this set is a man between 18 and 29 years old in good health. Some clones in this sample may be carry-over from other donors' samples.

The V call is TRBV14, the J call TRBJ1-1; weak D call: TRBD1 (6 bases). The length of the CDR3 is 13 residues. The germline V and J ends were trimmed by 6 bases and 5 bases, with 13 bases remaining between them. In germline, CDR1 is SGHDN, CDR2 FVKESK. CDR3 bases: TGTGCCAGCAGTCGACAGGCGTTTACTGAAGCTTTCTTT. Protein product: CASSRQAFTEAFF.

A single count supports this clone. This chain joins TRBV4-3 and TRBJ2-1; 7 bases match TRBD2. Germline V gene data show CDR1 as LGHNA and CDR2 as YSLEER. Trimming at V came to 0 bases and at J to 12 bases, leaving 8 bases not matched to a gene. The CDR3 covers 14 residues. The CDR3 coding sequence is TGCGCCAGCAGCCAAGAACAGAGGAGCGGGACGCAGTTCTTC. Protein: CASSQEQRSGTQFF.

This clone was detected a few times. The chain carries TRBV28 and TRBJ1-1, with a possible D match to TRBD1 (5 bases). Per the germline V gene, CDR1 is MDHEN and CDR2 is SYDVKM. CDR3 length: 15 amino acids. V was cut by 3 bases and J by 7 bases, with 18 bases left in between. The CDR3 loop reads CASSLVSGAGGEAFF. The CDR3 DNA sequence: TGTGCCAGCAGTTTGGTTTCCGGGGCAGGAGGTGAAGCTTTCTTT.

This rearrangement joins TRBV6-6 to TRBJ1-5; D gene unclear. The CDR3 contains 14 residues. CDR1 is MNHNY, CDR2 SVGAGI, per germline (reference sequence). V gave up 0 bases and J gave up 6 bases, with 9 bases separating them. CDR3 DNA sequence: TGTGCCAGCAGTTACTCGGCAGGCGGTCAGCCCCAGCATTTT. Its protein is CASSYSAGGQPQHF.

This clone occurred many times. V usage is TRBV29-1 and J usage is TRBJ2-6; TRBD2 agrees at 9 bases. Germline V lookup: CDR1 SQVTM, CDR2 ANQGSEA. J gave up 2 bases and V 2 bases, and 7 bases lay outside the gene matches. The CDR3 length is 17 residues. The CDR3 DNA reads TGCAGCGTTGAATTGCGGGAGGGCCTAGCTGGGGCCAACGTCCTGACTTTC. Amino acid sequence: CSVELREGLAGANVLTF.

The rearrangement uses TRBV11-3 and TRBJ2-7; D uncertain. V dropped 3 bases and J dropped 0 bases, with 6 bases sitting between them. CDR1 and CDR2 (germline): SGHNT, YENEEA. This CDR3 comprises 13 residues. CDR3 loop: CASSFDHSYEQYF. The CDR3 DNA is TGTGCCAGCAGCTTCGACCACTCCTACGAGCAGTACTTC.

The chain employs TRBV9 and TRBJ2-3; D is perhaps TRBD2 (6 bases). The CDR3 contains 14 residues. V lost 2 bases, J lost 7 bases, and 14 bases lay in between. Per germline, CDR1 SGDLS and CDR2 YYNGEE. CDR3 in amino acids: CASSVSGDFNTQYF. CDR3 sequence (DNA): TGTGCCAGCAGCGTTTCGGGGGATTTTAATACGCAGTATTTT.

The V and J genes are TRBV23-1 and TRBJ2-2; TRBD1 matches 9 bases. TRBV23-1 is given ORF status, its function remaining uncertain. The J segment lost 0 bases and the V segment lost 4 bases, leaving 21 bases of the junction unmatched. There are 22 residues in the CDR3. DNA for the CDR3: TGCGCCAGCAGTCGGGGAAAAGCTTCCTGTCCCGGGACAGGGACGAACACCGGGGAGCTGTTTTTT. Its protein product is CASSRGKASCPGTGTNTGELFF.

The V and J genes are TRBV4-2 and TRBJ2-5; D is perhaps TRBD2 (8 bases). There are 15 residues in the CDR3. V was clipped by 4 bases and J by 4 bases, with 16 bases between them. Per germline, CDR1 LGHNA and CDR2 YNFKEQ. In DNA, the CDR3 is TGTGCCAGCAGCCCGGGAGGGGGCATCAGAGAGACCCAGTACTTC. As protein: CASSPGGGIRETQYF.

The V gene is TRBV9, the J gene TRBJ2-3; no reliable D call. The V end lost 1 base, the J end lost 2 bases, and 11 bases lay between the germline ends. CDR1 is SGDLS and CDR2 is YYNGEE in the germline V gene. The CDR3 extends over 15 amino acids. In DNA, the CDR3 is TGTGCCAGCAGCGTACGTTTACTTCTCACAGATACGCAGTATTTT. The encoded protein is CASSVRLLLTDTQYF. The full variable domain, its missing parts supplied by reference TRBV9 and TRBJ2-3, is DSGVTQTPKHLITATGQRVTLRCSPRSGDLSVYWYQQSLDQGLQFLIQYYNGEERAKGNILERFSAQQFPDLHSELNLSSLELGDSALYFCASSVRLLLTDTQYFGPGTRLTVL.

J is TRBJ2-2 and V is TRBV19; D perhaps matches TRBD1 (6 bases). Germline CDR1 is LNHDA and CDR2 is SQIVND (reference sequence). Deletions cut 7 bases from V and 0 bases from J, with 9 bases between. The CDR3 is 14 residues long. DNA of the CDR3: TGTGCCAGTAAGGACAGCGCGAACACCGGGGAGCTGTTTTTT. Amino acids: CASKDSANTGELFF.

This chain joins TRBV19 and TRBJ2-2; 11 nucleotides match TRBD2. J lost 4 bases, V lost 1 base, and 2 bases had no gene match. Germline lookup yields CDR1 LNHDA and CDR2 SQIVND (reference sequence). This CDR3 has 16 residues. The CDR3 sequence: CASSIGLAGPTGELFF. The CDR3 nucleotides are TGTGCCAGTAGTATAGGACTAGCGGGACCCACCGGGGAGCTGTTTTTT. The full variable domain, rest sourced from reference TRBV19 and TRBJ2-2, is DGGITQSPKYLFRKEGQNVTLSCEQNLNHDAMYWYRQDPGQGLRLIYYSQIVNDFQKGDIAEGYSVSREKKESFPLTVTSAQKNPTAFYLCASSIGLAGPTGELFFGEGSRLTVL.

The rearrangement uses TRBV2 and TRBJ1-5; a weak D match, TRBD1 (5 bases). V dropped 4 bases and J dropped 7 bases, with 11 bases sitting between them. Germline CDR1 and CDR2: SNHLY and FYNNEI. CDR3 size: 13 residues. The CDR3 DNA sequence: TGTGCCAGCAGTGGCCTGGGGCAGCAGCCCCAGCATTTT. Translated, it gives CASSGLGQQPQHF. The full variable domain, rest sourced from reference TRBV2 and TRBJ1-5, is EPEVTQTPSHQVTQMGQEVILRCVPISNHLYFYWYRQILGQKVEFLVSFYNNEISEKSEIFDDQFSVERPDGSNFTLKIRSTKLEDSAMYFCASSGLGQQPQHFGDGTRLSIL.

This rearrangement joins TRBV5-4 to TRBJ2-2; D unclear. The V and J ends lost 4 bases and 3 bases respectively, with 7 bases between them. The CDR3 loop spans 13 amino acids. Looked up from germline, CDR1 is SGHNT and CDR2 is YYREEE (reference sequence). CDR3 loop: CASSHQDTGELFF. The CDR3 nucleotides are TGTGCCAGCAGCCACCAAGACACCGGGGAGCTGTTTTTT.

This clone appeared a few times. This chain uses TRBV7-2 with TRBJ2-5; D unresolved. V was pared by 4 bases and J by 3 bases, with 3 bases between. This CDR3 contains 11 residues. CDR1 SGHTA and CDR2 FQGNSA come from the germline V gene. The CDR3 DNA is TGTGCCAGCAGCTCGGAAGAGACCCAGTACTTC. Its protein product is CASSSEETQYF. Variable domain in full (rest from reference TRBV7-2 and TRBJ2-5): GAGVSQSPSNKVTEKGKDVELRCDPISGHTALYWYRQSLGQGLEFLIYFQGNSAPDKSGLPSDRFSAERTGGSVSTLTIQRTQQEDSAVYLCASSSEETQYFGPGTRLLVL.

This clone occurred many times. The same CDR3 arises from other DNA sequences in this sample as well. The chain carries TRBV30 and TRBJ2-1, with unresolved D. CDR1 GTSNPN and CDR2 SVGIG come from the germline V gene (reference sequence). This CDR3 has 13 residues. V was cut by 0 bases and J by 9 bases, with 12 bases left in between. CDR3 DNA: TGTGCCTGGAGTGTACGTCCGGGCGGTGAGCAGTTCTTC. Translation: CAWSVRPGGEQFF.

The chain combines TRBV6-5 with TRBJ1-2, with 7 bases identical to TRBD1. This CDR3 is 14 amino acids long. V gave up 8 bases and J gave up 6 bases; unmatched junction bases: 12. CDR1 is MNHEY, CDR2 SVGAGI, per germline. CDR3 loop: CASSSSRGWNGYTF. The CDR3 DNA reads as TGTGCCAGCTCCTCTAGCAGGGGGTGGAATGGCTACACCTTC.

The chain couples TRBV5-8 to TRBJ2-1; TRBD2 matches at 7 bases. CDR3 length: 13 residues. The V gene's germline CDR1 is SGHTS and CDR2 YDEGEE. Unmatched junction bases numbered 5, after V lost 3 bases and J lost 8 bases. CDR3 sequence reads: CASSSLARHEQFF. DNA for the CDR3: TGTGCCAGCAGCTCACTAGCGCGGCATGAGCAGTTCTTC. The full variable domain, its missing parts supplied by reference TRBV5-8 and TRBJ2-1, is EAGVTQSPTHLIKTRGQQATLRCSPISGHTSVYWYQQALGLGLQFLLWYDEGEERNRGNFPPRFSGRQFPNYSSELNVNALELEDSALYLCASSSLARHEQFFGPGTRLTVL.

The chain uses TRBV5-4 and TRBJ2-1, with D perhaps matching TRBD1 or TRBD2 (5 bases each). The CDR3 is made up of 15 amino acids. Trimming removed 4 bases at V and 3 bases at J, with 14 bases between. Per germline, CDR1 SGHNT and CDR2 YYREEE (reference sequence). CDR3 residues: CASSLGTPVYNEQFF. The CDR3 DNA follows: TGTGCCAGCAGCCTCGGGACCCCTGTCTACAATGAGCAGTTCTTC. Drawing the rest from reference TRBV5-4 and TRBJ2-1, the complete variable domain is ETGVTQSPTHLIKTRGQQVTLRCSSQSGHNTVSWYQQALGQGPQFIFQYYREEENGRGNFPPRFSGLQFPNYSSELNVNALELDDSALYLCASSLGTPVYNEQFFGPGTRLTVL.

This clone has a handful of counts. The J gene is TRBJ1-1, the V gene TRBV4-3, with D uncertain. CDR1 is LGHNA and CDR2 is YSLEER in the germline V gene. V was clipped by 4 bases and J by 0 bases, with 15 bases between them. This CDR3 region has 16 residues. In DNA, the CDR3 is TGCGCCAGCAGCCCGGACCCAGGCAGGCTGAACACTGAAGCTTTCTTT. Encoded protein: CASSPDPGRLNTEAFF.

As DNA, the CDR3 is TGCGCCAGCAGGCTTAGGGAAAGGGGTGAAGCTTTCTTT. Amino acid sequence: CASRLRERGEAFF. The J gene is TRBJ1-1, the V gene TRBV4-1; D might be TRBD1 (5 bases). V lost 6 bases and J lost 7, with 15 bases in between. In germline, CDR1 is MGHRA, CDR2 YSYEKL. The CDR3 runs 13 residues.

This clone was seen more than once but under ten times. Other nucleotide sequences from this sample produce the same CDR3. The chain uses TRBV5-4 and TRBJ2-3; D gene uncertain. V shed 2 bases and J shed 0 bases, with 7 bases lying between them. The germline gives CDR1 SGHNT, CDR2 YYREEE (reference sequence). The CDR3 has 14 residues. The CDR3 region is CASSFGSSTDTQYF. Written as DNA, the CDR3 is TGTGCCAGCAGCTTCGGCTCGAGCACAGATACGCAGTATTTT. Variable domain in full (rest from reference TRBV5-4 and TRBJ2-3): ETGVTQSPTHLIKTRGQQVTLRCSSQSGHNTVSWYQQALGQGPQFIFQYYREEENGRGNFPPRFSGLQFPNYSSELNVNALELDDSALYLCASSFGSSTDTQYFGPGTRLTVL.

The chain recombines TRBV4-3 with TRBJ2-7, with D hard to call. CDR3 length equals 15 residues. Per the germline V gene, CDR1 is LGHNA and CDR2 is YSLEER. Trimming cost V 0 bases and J 3 bases, with 12 bases left between them. For the CDR3, the DNA is TGCGCCAGCAGCCAAGATCGGGCAGTGTACTACGAGCAGTACTTC. This translates into CASSQDRAVYYEQYF.

The rearrangement links TRBV4-2 to TRBJ2-5; TRBD2 aligns across 14 bases. Per germline, CDR1 LGHNA and CDR2 YNFKEQ. V was clipped by 5 bases and J by 5 bases; unmatched bases: 19. CDR3 length equals 20 residues. The CDR3 DNA is TGTGCCAGCAGCAGAAGGATACCGGGACTAGCGGGAGAGGATTCGGAGACCCAGTACTTC. Residues: CASSRRIPGLAGEDSETQYF.